These T cell receptor beta chains were read from a single sample in a study of PD-1 blockade in mismatch repair-deficient tumors. Only in-frame clones appear in the TCRdb table, and some are missing; sequencing was by immunoSEQ multiplex PCR. Of around 120,000 clones detected, about 88% appear once; the ten largest clones hold about 14%. The sample in question was peripheral blood, obtained 44 weeks after starting pembrolizumab. These receptor sequences come from an adult with mismatch repair-deficient cancer. Each CDR3 is given with its conserved first and last residue. The order of the fields is clone size, D gene, J gene, V gene, CDR3 protein, CDR3 DNA. The D gene is left open where the match is weak. Clone size is shown for a subset of rows, as once, few, many or a class of expanded clone.

abundance: NA
d_gene: NA
j_gene: TRBJ2-6
v_gene: TRBV5-4
CDR3aa: CASSLLQGWAGANVLTF
CDR3nt: TGTGCCAGCAGCTTGTTACAGGGCTGGGCTGGGGCCAACGTCCTGACTTTC

abundance: once
d_gene: NA
j_gene: TRBJ2-1
v_gene: TRBV19
CDR3aa: CASSSSGGGYNEQFF
CDR3nt: TGTGCCAGTAGTAGTAGCGGAGGGGGGTACAATGAGCAGTTCTTC

abundance: once
d_gene: TRBD1
j_gene: TRBJ2-3
v_gene: TRBV29-1
CDR3aa: CSVGGGRDRGTDTQYF
CDR3nt: TGCAGCGTTGGTGGGGGCCGGGACAGGGGAACAGATACGCAGTATTTT

abundance: NA
d_gene: TRBD1
j_gene: TRBJ1-1
v_gene: TRBV18
CDR3aa: CASSCGVGRGNVNTEAFF
CDR3nt: TGTGCCAGCTCATGCGGGGTCGGCAGGGGGAACGTGAACACTGAAGCTTTCTTT

abundance: once
d_gene: NA
j_gene: TRBJ2-7
v_gene: TRBV27
CDR3aa: CASSLSGQGRKYEQYF
CDR3nt: TGTGCCAGCAGTTTATCGGGGCAGGGTCGAAAGTACGAGCAGTACTTC

abundance: few
d_gene: NA
j_gene: TRBJ2-1
v_gene: TRBV6-5
CDR3aa: CASSNRGGAYNEQFF
CDR3nt: TGTGCCAGCAGTAACAGGGGAGGGGCCTACAATGAGCAGTTCTTC

abundance: NA
d_gene: NA
j_gene: TRBJ2-3
v_gene: TRBV30
CDR3aa: CAWSGLVEDFTDTQYF
CDR3nt: TGTGCCTGGAGTGGACTTGTTGAGGACTTTACAGATACGCAGTATTTT

abundance: NA
d_gene: NA
j_gene: TRBJ2-1
v_gene: TRBV9
CDR3aa: CASSGSLLGEQFF
CDR3nt: TGTGCCAGCAGCGGAAGCCTTTTAGGTGAGCAGTTCTTC

abundance: NA
d_gene: NA
j_gene: TRBJ2-7
v_gene: TRBV21-1
CDR3aa: CASSKVSGLSSYEQYF
CDR3nt: TGTGCCAGCAGCAAAGTGTCGGGACTGTCCTCCTACGAGCAGTACTTC

abundance: NA
d_gene: TRBD1
j_gene: TRBJ1-4
v_gene: TRBV28
CDR3aa: CASGRGLEKLFF
CDR3nt: TGTGCCAGCGGAAGGGGGCTTGAAAAACTGTTTTTT

abundance: NA
d_gene: NA
j_gene: TRBJ2-1
v_gene: TRBV19
CDR3aa: CASSMGGNSYNEQFF
CDR3nt: TGTGCCAGTAGTATGGGAGGAAACTCCTACAATGAGCAGTTCTTC

abundance: NA
d_gene: NA
j_gene: TRBJ1-5
v_gene: TRBV21-1
CDR3aa: CAPQAGPLIPYSNQPQHF
CDR3nt: TGTGCCCCTCAAGCGGGACCACTTATCCCCTATAGCAATCAGCCCCAGCATTTT

abundance: NA
d_gene: NA
j_gene: TRBJ1-4
v_gene: TRBV7-2
CDR3aa: CASSQLDPWEKLFF
CDR3nt: TGTGCCAGCAGCCAACTCGACCCATGGGAAAAACTGTTTTTT

abundance: NA
d_gene: NA
j_gene: TRBJ2-2
v_gene: TRBV13
CDR3aa: CASSEGDYPGELFF
CDR3nt: TGTGCCAGCAGTGAGGGGGATTATCCCGGGGAGCTGTTTTTT

abundance: NA
d_gene: NA
j_gene: TRBJ1-5
v_gene: TRBV5-1
CDR3aa: CASSLAGGLDQPQHF
CDR3nt: TGCGCCAGCAGCTTGGCCGGGGGTTTGGATCAGCCCCAGCATTTT

abundance: NA
d_gene: TRBD1
j_gene: TRBJ2-1
v_gene: TRBV15
CDR3aa: CATSDGTGVYNEQFF
CDR3nt: TGTGCCACCAGTGACGGGACAGGGGTTTACAATGAGCAGTTCTTC

abundance: NA
d_gene: NA
j_gene: TRBJ2-6
v_gene: TRBV6-4
CDR3aa: CASSDNTGANVLTF
CDR3nt: TGTGCCAGCAGTGACAACACGGGGGCCAACGTCCTGACTTTC

abundance: NA
d_gene: NA
j_gene: TRBJ1-1
v_gene: TRBV5-4
CDR3aa: CASTVDDLNTEAFF
CDR3nt: TGTGCCAGCACCGTAGACGATTTGAACACTGAAGCTTTCTTT

abundance: NA
d_gene: TRBD1
j_gene: TRBJ1-1
v_gene: TRBV7-8
CDR3aa: CASSLYIDRAGAEAFF
CDR3nt: TGTGCCAGCAGCTTATACATAGACAGGGCCGGCGCTGAAGCTTTCTTT

abundance: NA
d_gene: NA
j_gene: TRBJ2-1
v_gene: TRBV5-1
CDR3aa: CASSLNVNEQFF
CDR3nt: TGCGCCAGCAGCTTGAACGTGAATGAGCAGTTCTTC

abundance: NA
d_gene: NA
j_gene: TRBJ2-2
v_gene: TRBV28
CDR3aa: CASTRITGELFF
CDR3nt: TGTGCCAGCACCCGGATCACCGGGGAGCTGTTTTTT

abundance: NA
d_gene: TRBD1
j_gene: TRBJ2-3
v_gene: TRBV11-1
CDR3aa: CASSHGQGATDTQYF
CDR3nt: TGTGCCAGCAGCCACGGACAGGGGGCCACAGATACGCAGTATTTT

abundance: NA
d_gene: TRBD1
j_gene: TRBJ1-4
v_gene: TRBV28
CDR3aa: CASRKDRVGEKLFF
CDR3nt: TGTGCCAGCAGGAAGGACAGGGTTGGTGAAAAACTGTTTTTT

abundance: NA
d_gene: NA
j_gene: TRBJ1-2
v_gene: TRBV25-1
CDR3aa: CASSEVGQYYGYTF
CDR3nt: TGTGCCAGCAGTGAAGTCGGCCAGTACTATGGCTACACCTTC

abundance: once
d_gene: NA
j_gene: TRBJ2-3
v_gene: TRBV7-9
CDR3aa: CASSPRGPDTQYF
CDR3nt: TGTGCCAGCAGCCCTCGGGGCCCAGATACGCAGTATTTT

abundance: NA
d_gene: NA
j_gene: TRBJ2-5
v_gene: TRBV6-1
CDR3aa: CASNLAPQETQYF
CDR3nt: TGTGCCAGCAACCTAGCGCCCCAAGAGACCCAGTACTTC

abundance: NA
d_gene: NA
j_gene: TRBJ2-2
v_gene: TRBV14
CDR3aa: CASSQVQGFAGELFF
CDR3nt: TGTGCCAGCAGCCAAGTTCAGGGGTTCGCCGGGGAGCTGTTTTTT

abundance: NA
d_gene: TRBD2
j_gene: TRBJ2-5
v_gene: TRBV9
CDR3aa: CASSGGLAGGDQETQYF
CDR3nt: TGTGCCAGCAGCGGAGGACTAGCGGGAGGGGACCAAGAGACCCAGTACTTC

abundance: NA
d_gene: TRBD2
j_gene: TRBJ2-1
v_gene: TRBV7-2
CDR3aa: CASSLGTSIDNEQFF
CDR3nt: TGTGCCAGCAGCTTAGGGACTAGTATAGACAATGAGCAGTTCTTC

abundance: NA
d_gene: NA
j_gene: TRBJ1-4
v_gene: TRBV29-1
CDR3aa: CSARGGGNEKLFF
CDR3nt: TGCAGCGCTCGTGGGGGTGGGAATGAAAAACTGTTTTTT

abundance: NA
d_gene: NA
j_gene: TRBJ2-2
v_gene: TRBV2
CDR3aa: CASSGGRSGGTGELFF
CDR3nt: TGTGCCAGCAGTGGGGGACGGTCTGGGGGGACCGGGGAGCTGTTTTTT

abundance: NA
d_gene: NA
j_gene: TRBJ2-7
v_gene: TRBV28
CDR3aa: CASSSNPPTGGF
CDR3nt: TGTGCCAGCAGTTCGAACCCTCCCACCGGTGGCTTC

abundance: once
d_gene: TRBD2
j_gene: TRBJ2-7
v_gene: TRBV13
CDR3aa: CASSLASGRYEQYF
CDR3nt: TGTGCCAGCAGCTTAGCTAGCGGGAGATACGAGCAGTACTTC

abundance: once
d_gene: NA
j_gene: TRBJ1-5
v_gene: TRBV5-8
CDR3aa: CASSLAAGNQPQHF
CDR3nt: TGTGCCAGCAGCTTGGCGGCAGGAAATCAGCCCCAGCATTTT

abundance: NA
d_gene: NA
j_gene: TRBJ2-5
v_gene: TRBV5-4
CDR3aa: CASSLGLLQETQYF
CDR3nt: TGTGCCAGCAGCTTGGGCCTCCTCCAAGAGACCCAGTACTTC

abundance: NA
d_gene: NA
j_gene: TRBJ2-7
v_gene: TRBV6-1
CDR3aa: CATTPLYEQYF
CDR3nt: TGTGCCACCACCCCTCTCTACGAGCAGTACTTC

abundance: few
d_gene: NA
j_gene: TRBJ1-5
v_gene: TRBV21-1
CDR3aa: CASSKDPGTGNQPQHF
CDR3nt: TGTGCCAGCAGCAAAGACCCGGGTACCGGCAATCAGCCCCAGCATTTT

abundance: NA
d_gene: NA
j_gene: TRBJ2-5
v_gene: TRBV5-4
CDR3aa: CASSLGTGQGETQYF
CDR3nt: TGTGCCAGCAGCCTGGGTACGGGGCAGGGAGAGACCCAGTACTTC

abundance: NA
d_gene: TRBD1
j_gene: TRBJ2-7
v_gene: TRBV28
CDR3aa: CASSFEDRTYEQYF
CDR3nt: TGTGCCAGCAGTTTTGAGGACAGGACCTACGAGCAGTACTTC

abundance: NA
d_gene: NA
j_gene: TRBJ2-1
v_gene: TRBV4-1
CDR3aa: CASSHNPGDEQFF
CDR3nt: TGCGCCAGCAGCCATAATCCTGGGGATGAGCAGTTCTTC

abundance: NA
d_gene: TRBD2
j_gene: TRBJ2-3
v_gene: TRBV18
CDR3aa: CASSPRASGSPSTDTQYF
CDR3nt: TGTGCCAGCTCACCAAGGGCTAGCGGGAGTCCAAGCACAGATACGCAGTATTTT

abundance: NA
d_gene: TRBD2
j_gene: TRBJ2-1
v_gene: TRBV11-3
CDR3aa: CASSLGGRANEQFF
CDR3nt: TGTGCCAGCAGCTTAGGCGGGAGGGCCAATGAGCAGTTCTTC

abundance: NA
d_gene: NA
j_gene: TRBJ1-3
v_gene: TRBV7-9
CDR3aa: CASSSRVISGNTIYF
CDR3nt: TGTGCCAGCAGCTCCAGGGTGATCTCTGGAAACACCATATATTTT

abundance: few
d_gene: NA
j_gene: TRBJ2-7
v_gene: TRBV7-2
CDR3aa: CASSLVWSYEQYF
CDR3nt: TGTGCCAGCAGCTTAGTATGGTCCTACGAGCAGTACTTC

abundance: NA
d_gene: NA
j_gene: TRBJ2-2
v_gene: TRBV4-1
CDR3aa: CASSPTGNTGELFF
CDR3nt: TGCGCCAGCAGCCCTACGGGGAACACCGGGGAGCTGTTTTTT

abundance: NA
d_gene: NA
j_gene: TRBJ2-3
v_gene: TRBV9
CDR3aa: CASSVRDPSTDTQYF
CDR3nt: TGTGCCAGCAGCGTCAGGGATCCTAGCACAGATACGCAGTATTTT

abundance: NA
d_gene: TRBD1
j_gene: TRBJ1-1
v_gene: TRBV10-2
CDR3aa: CASEQGAAAFF
CDR3nt: TGCGCCAGCGAACAGGGGGCGGCAGCTTTCTTT

abundance: NA
d_gene: NA
j_gene: TRBJ1-5
v_gene: TRBV15
CDR3aa: CATSREGNQPQHF
CDR3nt: TGTGCCACCAGCAGAGAGGGGAATCAGCCCCAGCATTTT

abundance: NA
d_gene: NA
j_gene: TRBJ1-4
v_gene: TRBV6-4
CDR3aa: CASSDLVGTFNEKLFF
CDR3nt: TGTGCCAGCAGCGACCTAGTAGGAACCTTTAATGAAAAACTGTTTTTT

abundance: few
d_gene: NA
j_gene: TRBJ2-5
v_gene: TRBV11-2
CDR3aa: CASSLEETQYF
CDR3nt: TGTGCCAGCAGCTTGGAAGAGACCCAGTACTTC

abundance: NA
d_gene: TRBD1
j_gene: TRBJ2-2
v_gene: TRBV7-6
CDR3aa: CASSLERRTGSNTGELFF
CDR3nt: TGTGCCAGCAGCTTAGAGAGGCGGACAGGATCGAACACCGGGGAGCTGTTTTTT

abundance: NA
d_gene: TRBD2
j_gene: TRBJ2-1
v_gene: TRBV29-1
CDR3aa: CSVQHGTSGRDGYNEQFF
CDR3nt: TGCAGCGTCCAGCACGGGACTAGCGGGAGGGACGGGTACAATGAGCAGTTCTTC

abundance: NA
d_gene: TRBD1
j_gene: TRBJ1-1
v_gene: TRBV29-1
CDR3aa: CSVHRGNTEAFF
CDR3nt: TGCAGCGTACACAGGGGCAACACTGAAGCTTTCTTT

abundance: NA
d_gene: NA
j_gene: TRBJ2-1
v_gene: TRBV4-1
CDR3aa: CASSQAFSGINEQFF
CDR3nt: TGCGCCAGCAGCCAAGCTTTTAGCGGTATCAATGAGCAGTTCTTC

abundance: NA
d_gene: TRBD2
j_gene: TRBJ2-7
v_gene: TRBV5-1
CDR3aa: CASSRTSGEYEQYF
CDR3nt: TGCGCCAGCAGCAGGACTAGCGGAGAATACGAGCAGTACTTC

abundance: NA
d_gene: NA
j_gene: TRBJ2-3
v_gene: TRBV27
CDR3aa: CASSLSLADTQYF
CDR3nt: TGTGCCAGCAGTTTATCACTGGCAGATACGCAGTATTTT

abundance: once
d_gene: NA
j_gene: TRBJ1-2
v_gene: TRBV4-3
CDR3aa: CASSRETGRSPVSGYTF
CDR3nt: TGCGCCAGCAGCCGAGAGACCGGGAGATCACCTGTTTCTGGCTACACCTTC

abundance: NA
d_gene: NA
j_gene: TRBJ1-1
v_gene: TRBV30
CDR3aa: CAWSVDSPLYEAFF
CDR3nt: TGTGCCTGGAGTGTTGACAGCCCGCTTTATGAAGCTTTCTTT

abundance: NA
d_gene: TRBD1
j_gene: TRBJ2-1
v_gene: TRBV19
CDR3aa: CASNRWDRADEQFF
CDR3nt: TGTGCCAGTAATCGGTGGGACAGAGCCGATGAGCAGTTCTTC

abundance: NA
d_gene: NA
j_gene: TRBJ1-1
v_gene: TRBV27
CDR3aa: CASSLMADSLPNTEAFF
CDR3nt: TGTGCCAGCAGTTTAATGGCGGACAGCCTCCCGAACACTGAAGCTTTCTTT